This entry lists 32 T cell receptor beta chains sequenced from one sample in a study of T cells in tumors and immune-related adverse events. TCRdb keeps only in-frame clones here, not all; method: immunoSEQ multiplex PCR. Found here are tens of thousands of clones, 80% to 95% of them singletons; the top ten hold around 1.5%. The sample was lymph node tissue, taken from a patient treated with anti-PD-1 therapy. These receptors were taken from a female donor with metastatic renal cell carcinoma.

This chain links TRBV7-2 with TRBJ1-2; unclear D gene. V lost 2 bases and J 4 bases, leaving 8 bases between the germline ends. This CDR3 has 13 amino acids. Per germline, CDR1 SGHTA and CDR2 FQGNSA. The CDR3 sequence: CASSLIGFYGYTF. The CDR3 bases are TGTGCCAGCAGCTTAATAGGTTTCTATGGCTACACCTTC.

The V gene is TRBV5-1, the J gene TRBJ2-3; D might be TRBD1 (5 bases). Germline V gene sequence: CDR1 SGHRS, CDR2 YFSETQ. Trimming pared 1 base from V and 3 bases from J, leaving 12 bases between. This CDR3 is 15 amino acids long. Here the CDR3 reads CASSLSTGRTDTQYF. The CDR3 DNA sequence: TGCGCCAGCAGCTTGTCCACAGGCCGAACAGATACGCAGTATTTT.

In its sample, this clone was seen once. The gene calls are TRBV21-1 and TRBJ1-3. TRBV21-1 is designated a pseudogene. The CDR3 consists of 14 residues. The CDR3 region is CASSVGGPGNTIYF. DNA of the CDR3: TGTGCCAGCAGTGTGGGGGGTCCTGGAAACACCATATATTTT.

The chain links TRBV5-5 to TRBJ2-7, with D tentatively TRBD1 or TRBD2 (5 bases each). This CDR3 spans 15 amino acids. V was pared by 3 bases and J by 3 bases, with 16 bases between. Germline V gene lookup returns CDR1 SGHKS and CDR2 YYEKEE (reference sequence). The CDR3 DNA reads TGTGCCAGCAGCTCTACTAGGGGTGGCGTCTACGAGCAGTACTTC. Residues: CASSSTRGGVYEQYF.

The CDR3 DNA is TGTGCCAGCAGCCGCGGGACAGTCTATGGCTACACCTTC. Its translation: CASSRGTVYGYTF. The chain is built from TRBV5-4 and TRBJ1-2; 7 nucleotides line up with TRBD1. J gave up 4 bases and V 4 bases, and 4 bases lay outside the gene matches. The CDR3 length is 13 residues. Germline assignment: CDR1 SGHNT and CDR2 YYREEE (reference sequence).

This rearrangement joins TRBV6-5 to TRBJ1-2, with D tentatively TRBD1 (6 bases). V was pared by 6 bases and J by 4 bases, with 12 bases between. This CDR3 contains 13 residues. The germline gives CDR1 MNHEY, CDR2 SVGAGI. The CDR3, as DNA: TGTGCCAGCAGAGAGACAGGCCCCTATGGCTACACCTTC. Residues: CASRETGPYGYTF.

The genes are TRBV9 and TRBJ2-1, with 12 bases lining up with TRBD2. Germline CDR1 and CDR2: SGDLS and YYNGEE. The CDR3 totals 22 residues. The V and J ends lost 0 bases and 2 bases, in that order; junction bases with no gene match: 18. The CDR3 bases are TGTGCCAGCAGCGTAGCTACGAGAGGGACACAACTAGCGGGGGGTACCTACAATGAGCAGTTCTTC. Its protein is CASSVATRGTQLAGGTYNEQFF.

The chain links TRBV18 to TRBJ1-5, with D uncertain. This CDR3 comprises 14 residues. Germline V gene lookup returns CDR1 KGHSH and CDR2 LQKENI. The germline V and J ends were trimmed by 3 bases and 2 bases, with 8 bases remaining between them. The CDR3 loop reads CASSPRRGNQPQHF. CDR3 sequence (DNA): TGTGCCAGCTCACCTAGGAGGGGCAATCAGCCCCAGCATTTT.

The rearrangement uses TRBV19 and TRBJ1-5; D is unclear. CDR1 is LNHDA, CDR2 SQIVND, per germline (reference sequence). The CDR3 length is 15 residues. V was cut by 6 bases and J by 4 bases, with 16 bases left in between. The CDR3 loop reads CASSRFLGKNQPQHF. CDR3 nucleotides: TGTGCCAGTAGCAGGTTTCTCGGTAAGAATCAGCCCCAGCATTTT.

The CDR3 protein is CASSQEELHQPQHF. CDR3 bases: TGTGCCAGCAGCCAAGAAGAGTTACATCAGCCCCAGCATTTT. The rearrangement joins TRBV4-2 to TRBJ1-5; D remains ambiguous. The V gene lost 0 bases and the J gene lost 5 bases, with 8 bases spanning the gap. CDR1 and CDR2 from the germline V gene are LGHNA and YNFKEQ. This CDR3 comprises 14 residues.

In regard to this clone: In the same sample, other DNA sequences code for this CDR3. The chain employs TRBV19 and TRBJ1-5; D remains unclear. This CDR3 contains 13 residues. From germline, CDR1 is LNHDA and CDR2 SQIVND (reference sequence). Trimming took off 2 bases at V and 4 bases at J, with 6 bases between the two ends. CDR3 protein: CASSILGNQPQHF. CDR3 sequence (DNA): TGTGCCAGTAGTATATTGGGGAATCAGCCCCAGCATTTT.

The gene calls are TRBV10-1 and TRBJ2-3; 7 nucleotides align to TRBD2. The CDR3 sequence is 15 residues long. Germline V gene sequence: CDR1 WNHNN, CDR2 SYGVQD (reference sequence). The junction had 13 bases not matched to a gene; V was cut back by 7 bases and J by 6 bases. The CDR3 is CASIVIIARGDTQYF. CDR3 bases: TGCGCCAGCATAGTCATAATTGCGCGGGGGGATACGCAGTATTTT.

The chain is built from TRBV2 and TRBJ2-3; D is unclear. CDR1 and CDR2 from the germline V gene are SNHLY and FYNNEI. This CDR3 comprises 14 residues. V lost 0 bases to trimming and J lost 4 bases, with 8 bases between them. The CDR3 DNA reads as TGTGCCAGCAGTGAAGCAACTGTGGCAGATACGCAGTATTTT. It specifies CASSEATVADTQYF.

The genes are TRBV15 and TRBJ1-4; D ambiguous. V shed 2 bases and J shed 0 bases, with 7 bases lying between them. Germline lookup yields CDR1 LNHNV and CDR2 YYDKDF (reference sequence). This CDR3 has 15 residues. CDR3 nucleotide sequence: TGTGCCACCAGCAGACAACTTGCAACTAATGAAAAACTGTTTTTT. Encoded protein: CATSRQLATNEKLFF.

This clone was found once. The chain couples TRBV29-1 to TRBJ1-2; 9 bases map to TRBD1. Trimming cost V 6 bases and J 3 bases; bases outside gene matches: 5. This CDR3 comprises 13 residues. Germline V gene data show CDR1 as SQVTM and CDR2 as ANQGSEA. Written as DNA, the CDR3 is TGCAGCGTGGGGACAGGGAAAGACTATGGCTACACCTTC. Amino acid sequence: CSVGTGKDYGYTF.

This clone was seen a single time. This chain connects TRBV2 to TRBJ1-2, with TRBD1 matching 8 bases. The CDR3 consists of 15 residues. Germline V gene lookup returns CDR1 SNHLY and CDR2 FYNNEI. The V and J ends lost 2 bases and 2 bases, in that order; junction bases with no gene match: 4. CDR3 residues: CASSEQRTGNYGYTF. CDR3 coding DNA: TGTGCCAGCAGTGAACAAAGGACAGGGAACTATGGCTACACCTTC.

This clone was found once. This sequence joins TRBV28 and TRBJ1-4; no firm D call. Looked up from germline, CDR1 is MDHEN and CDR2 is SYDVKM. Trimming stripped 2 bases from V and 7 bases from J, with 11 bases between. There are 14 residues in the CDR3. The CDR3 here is CASSLQDLGEKLFF. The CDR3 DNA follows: TGTGCCAGCAGTTTACAGGATCTGGGTGAAAAACTGTTTTTT.

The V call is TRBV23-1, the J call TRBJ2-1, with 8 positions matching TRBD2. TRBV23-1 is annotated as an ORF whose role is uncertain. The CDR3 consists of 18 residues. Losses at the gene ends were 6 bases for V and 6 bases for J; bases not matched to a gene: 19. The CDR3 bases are TGCGCCAGCAGCCGGCCGGGTAGCGGGATGACGAGATGCAATGAGCAGTTCTTC. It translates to CASSRPGSGMTRCNEQFF.

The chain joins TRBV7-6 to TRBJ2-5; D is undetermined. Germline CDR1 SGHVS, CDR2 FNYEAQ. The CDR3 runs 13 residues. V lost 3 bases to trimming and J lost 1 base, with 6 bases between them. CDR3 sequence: CASSFPFQETQYF. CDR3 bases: TGTGCCAGCAGCTTCCCTTTCCAAGAGACCCAGTACTTC.

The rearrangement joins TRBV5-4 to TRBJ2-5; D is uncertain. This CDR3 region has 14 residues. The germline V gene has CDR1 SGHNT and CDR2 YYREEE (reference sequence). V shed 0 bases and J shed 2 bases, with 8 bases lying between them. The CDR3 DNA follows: TGTGCCAGCAGCTTGGTTACAGAACAAGAGACCCAGTACTTC. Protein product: CASSLVTEQETQYF.

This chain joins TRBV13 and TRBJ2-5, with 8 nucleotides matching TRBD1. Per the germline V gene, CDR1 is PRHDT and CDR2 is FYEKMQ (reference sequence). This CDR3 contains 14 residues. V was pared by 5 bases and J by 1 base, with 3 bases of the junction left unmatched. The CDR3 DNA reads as TGTGCCAGCAGCGCGGACAGGGCCCAAGAGACCCAGTACTTC. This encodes CASSADRAQETQYF.

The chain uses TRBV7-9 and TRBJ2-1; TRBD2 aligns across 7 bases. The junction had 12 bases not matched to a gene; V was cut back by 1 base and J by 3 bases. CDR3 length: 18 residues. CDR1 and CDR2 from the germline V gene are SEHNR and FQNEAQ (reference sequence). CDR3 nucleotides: TGTGCCAGCAGCTTAGTTCGCTTGGGCGGGGGAAACTACAATGAGCAGTTCTTC. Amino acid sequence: CASSLVRLGGGNYNEQFF.

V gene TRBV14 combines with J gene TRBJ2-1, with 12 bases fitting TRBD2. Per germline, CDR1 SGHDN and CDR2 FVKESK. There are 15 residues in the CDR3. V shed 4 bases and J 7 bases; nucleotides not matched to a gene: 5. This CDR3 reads CASSLRLAGDNEQFF. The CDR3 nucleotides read TGTGCCAGCAGCCTCAGACTAGCGGGAGATAATGAGCAGTTCTTC.

CDR3 region: CASNRDRNNSPLHF. DNA of the CDR3: TGTGCCAGCAATAGAGACAGAAATAATTCACCCCTCCACTTT. The J gene is TRBJ1-6, the V gene TRBV2; possibly TRBD1 for D (5 bases). CDR3 length equals 14 residues. CDR1 and CDR2 from the germline V gene are SNHLY and FYNNEI. V was shortened by 7 bases and J by 5 bases, with 12 bases between the two germline ends.

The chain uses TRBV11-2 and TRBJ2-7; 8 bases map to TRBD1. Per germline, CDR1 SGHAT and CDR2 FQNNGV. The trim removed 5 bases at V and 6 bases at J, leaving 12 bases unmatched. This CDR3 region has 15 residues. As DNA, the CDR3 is TGTGCCAGCAGCCTTGGGGGCCAGGGGGCTGGCGAGCAGTACTTC. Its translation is CASSLGGQGAGEQYF.

CDR3 coding DNA: TGTGCCAGCAGCTTATCGTTTAGCGGGGGGGGCGTTTACACAGATACGCAGTATTTT. Amino acids: CASSLSFSGGGVYTDTQYF. This chain uses TRBV11-2 with TRBJ2-3, with 11 bases lining up with TRBD2. Germline V gives CDR1 SGHAT, CDR2 FQNNGV. The CDR3 runs to 19 residues. The J segment lost 2 bases and the V segment lost 2 bases, leaving 12 bases of the junction unmatched.

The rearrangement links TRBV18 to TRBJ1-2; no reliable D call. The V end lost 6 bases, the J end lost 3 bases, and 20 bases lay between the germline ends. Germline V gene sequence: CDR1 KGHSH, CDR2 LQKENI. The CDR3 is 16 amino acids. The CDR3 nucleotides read TGTGCCAGCTCGCCCCAAGCGGAGGGCAGACACTATGGCTACACCTTC. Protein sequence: CASSPQAEGRHYGYTF. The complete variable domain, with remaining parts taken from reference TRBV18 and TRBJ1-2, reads NAGVMQNPRHLVRRRGQEARLRCSPMKGHSHVYWYRQLPEEGLKFMVYLQKENIIDESGMPKERFSAEFPKEGPSILRIQQVVRGDSAAYFCASSPQAEGRHYGYTFGSGTRLTVV.

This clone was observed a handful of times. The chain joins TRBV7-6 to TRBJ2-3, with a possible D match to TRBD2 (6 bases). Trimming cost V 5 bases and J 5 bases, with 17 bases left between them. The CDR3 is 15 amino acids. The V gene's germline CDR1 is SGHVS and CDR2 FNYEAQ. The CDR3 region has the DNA TGTGCCAGCAGCCCCGGGGGTGGACTGAGAGATACGCAGTATTTT. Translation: CASSPGGGLRDTQYF.

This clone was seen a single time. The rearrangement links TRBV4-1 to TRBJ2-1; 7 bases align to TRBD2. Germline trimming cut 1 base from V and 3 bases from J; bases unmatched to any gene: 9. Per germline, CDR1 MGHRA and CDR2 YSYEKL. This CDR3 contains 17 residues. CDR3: CASSQVSSGYDYNEQFF. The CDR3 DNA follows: TGCGCCAGCAGCCAAGTGTCTAGCGGTTACGACTACAATGAGCAGTTCTTC.

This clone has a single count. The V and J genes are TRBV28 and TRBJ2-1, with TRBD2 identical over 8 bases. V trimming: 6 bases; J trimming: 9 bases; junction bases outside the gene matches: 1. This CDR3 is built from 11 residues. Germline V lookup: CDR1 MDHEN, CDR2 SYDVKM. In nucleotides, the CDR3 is TGTGCCAGCAGACGGGAGGGTGAGCAGTTCTTC. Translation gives CASRREGEQFF.

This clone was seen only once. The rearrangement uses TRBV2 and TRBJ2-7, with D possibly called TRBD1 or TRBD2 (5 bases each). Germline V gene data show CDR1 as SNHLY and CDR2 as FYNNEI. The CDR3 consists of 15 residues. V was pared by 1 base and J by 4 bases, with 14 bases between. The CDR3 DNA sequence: TGTGCCAGCAGTGAAGGCGAGGGGTCCCCATACGAGCAGTACTTC. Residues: CASSEGEGSPYEQYF.

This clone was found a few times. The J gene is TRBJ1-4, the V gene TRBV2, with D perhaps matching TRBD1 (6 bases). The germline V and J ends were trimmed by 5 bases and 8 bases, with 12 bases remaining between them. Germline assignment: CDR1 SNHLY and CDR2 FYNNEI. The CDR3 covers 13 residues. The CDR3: CASSRGGWEKLFF. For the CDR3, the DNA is TGTGCCAGCAGTCGGGGGGGCTGGGAAAAACTGTTTTTT.